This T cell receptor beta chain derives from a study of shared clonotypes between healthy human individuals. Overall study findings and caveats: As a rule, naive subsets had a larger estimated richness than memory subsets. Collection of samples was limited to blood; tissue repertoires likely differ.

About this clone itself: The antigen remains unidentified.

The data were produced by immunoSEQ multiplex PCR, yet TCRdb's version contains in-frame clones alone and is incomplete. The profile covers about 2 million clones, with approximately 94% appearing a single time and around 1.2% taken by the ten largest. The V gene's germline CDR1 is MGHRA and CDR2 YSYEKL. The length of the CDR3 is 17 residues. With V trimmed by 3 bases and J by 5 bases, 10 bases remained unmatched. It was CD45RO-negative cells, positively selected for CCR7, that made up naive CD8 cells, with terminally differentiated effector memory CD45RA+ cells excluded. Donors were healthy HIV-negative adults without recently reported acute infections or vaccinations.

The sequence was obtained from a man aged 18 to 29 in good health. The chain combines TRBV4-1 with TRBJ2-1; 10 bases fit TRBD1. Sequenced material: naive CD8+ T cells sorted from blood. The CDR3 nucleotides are TGCGCCAGCAGCCACCTCCTTGGCGGGACAGGGGACAATGAGCAGTTCTTC. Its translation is CASSHLLGGTGDNEQFF.